The rows below give T cell receptor beta chains drawn from one sample of a study of blood T cells in healthy people across ages. TCRdb passed the 5' RACE reads through MiXCR, listing each CDR3 protein once. The table lists about 1,500,000 distinct CDR3 sequences, approximately 30% of them singletons. Source material: blood. The receptors shown here come from a woman aged 30 to 39 in good health. CDR3s include the opening cysteine and the closing phenylalanine or tryptophan. D genes are given only for firm matches. Some rows mark clone size as missing; the rest say once, few, many or name a class of expanded clone.

V gene	clone size	D gene	J gene	CDR3 DNA	CDR3 protein
TRBV3-1	NA	TRBD2	TRBJ2-1	TGTGCCAGCAGCCATCCTAGACTAGCGGTATACAATGAGCAGTTCTTC	CASSHPRLAVYNEQFF
TRBV7-9	NA	NA	TRBJ1-2	TGTGCCAGCAGCTTAGCGCTGACAGGTCATGGCTACACCTTC	CASSLALTGHGYTF
TRBV5-1	NA	TRBD2	TRBJ2-1	TGCGCCAGCAGCTTGGTGGCTAGCGGGGGAGGAGAGACCCAGTTCTTC	CASSLVASGGGETQFF
TRBV20-1	few	NA	TRBJ2-6	TGCAGTGCTATGGGGGGCGTGGGGTCTGGGGCCAACGTCCTGACTTTC	CSAMGGVGSGANVLTF
TRBV12-3/TRBV12-4	few	TRBD2	TRBJ2-3	TGTGCCAGCAGAGTAGCGGGAGGTGGCACAGATACGCAGTATTTT	CASRVAGGGTDTQYF
TRBV29-1	NA	NA	TRBJ2-5	TGCAGCGTTGAAGATAGGGCCCAGGGAGAGACCCAGTACTTC	CSVEDRAQGETQYF
TRBV20-1	few	TRBD1	TRBJ2-4	TGCAGTGCTAGCCGGGACAGGGGGGCCAAAAACATTCAGTACTTC	CSASRDRGAKNIQYF
TRBV5-1	few	NA	TRBJ2-7	TGCGCCAGCGCCCCCGAGACCGATTTGCACGAGCAGTACTTC	CASAPETDLHEQYF
TRBV7-3	few	TRBD1	TRBJ1-1	TGTGCCAGCAGCGCCACAGGGGTGGTCACTGAAACTTTCTTT	CASSATGVVTETFF
TRBV7-9	many	TRBD2	TRBJ2-5	TGTGCCAGCAGCTGGAACACGGGAGGTTGGACCCAGTACTTC	CASSWNTGGWTQYF
TRBV29-1	many	NA	TRBJ1-2	TGCAGCGTTGAAGGGCAAGGCTACACCTTC	CSVEGQGYTF
TRBV24-1	many	TRBD1	TRBJ2-7	TGTGCCACCAGTGACCCTACGGGACAGGGCTCCGAGCAGTACTTC	CATSDPTGQGSEQYF
TRBV2	many	NA	TRBJ2-5	TGTGCCAGCAGTATGGGTGGGTGGGAGACCCAGTACTTC	CASSMGGWETQYF
TRBV2	NA	NA	TRBJ1-4	TGTGCCAGCAGGTTCCAGAATGAAAAACTGTTTTTT	CASRFQNEKLFF
TRBV7-2	few	NA	TRBJ2-4	TGTGCCAGAACGAGGCGAGGGCCAACTCTAGCCAAAAACATTCAGTACTTC	CARTRRGPTLAKNIQYF
TRBV7-2	NA	TRBD2	TRBJ2-1	TGTGCCAGCAGCTCAGACCAAGCGGGATACAATGAGCAGTTCTTC	CASSSDQAGYNEQFF
TRBV2	NA	TRBD2	TRBJ2-7	TGTGCCAGCAACCGACTAGCGAACTCCTACGAGCAGTACTTC	CASNRLANSYEQYF
TRBV6-1	few	NA	TRBJ1-1	TGTGCCAGCAGTGAACGATCGGGGGGCCGCACTGAAGCTTTCTTT	CASSERSGGRTEAFF
TRBV29-1	NA	NA	TRBJ2-5	TGCAGCGTTGAGGGCTCTGGGCTTGGAGGGGTCGGGGAGCAGTACTTC	CSVEGSGLGGVGEQYF
TRBV19	NA	TRBD1	TRBJ1-2	TGTGCCAGTAGTACGACAGGGGATGACTACACCTTC	CASSTTGDDYTF
TRBV2	few	NA	TRBJ1-2	TGTGCCAGCAGTGACGGGGGTCAATATGGCTACACCTTC	CASSDGGQYGYTF
TRBV10-3	many	NA	TRBJ2-5	TGTGCCATTGGGACTGCATATGGGAATGAAGAGACCCAGTACTTC	CAIGTAYGNEETQYF
TRBV28	NA	NA	TRBJ1-4	TGTGCCAGCAATGACAGGAGGAATGGAAAACTGTTTTTT	CASNDRRNGKLFF
TRBV4-3	few	NA	TRBJ2-5	TGCGCCAGCAGCCAAGAATACGGCGGGGACGGGGAGACCCAGTACTTC	CASSQEYGGDGETQYF
TRBV24-1	many	TRBD1	TRBJ2-6	TGTGCCACCAGTGAGCGACAGGGGGCGGTCTCTGGGGCCAACGTCCTGACTTTC	CATSERQGAVSGANVLTF
TRBV9	few	NA	TRBJ1-2	TGTGCCAGCAGCGTAGTGGATGGGAACTATGGCTACACCTTC	CASSVVDGNYGYTF
TRBV7-9	many	NA	TRBJ2-7	TGTGCCAGCAGCCCACCGGGACAAGTCTACGAGCAGTACTTC	CASSPPGQVYEQYF
TRBV15	few	NA	TRBJ1-5	TGTGCCACCAGCAGAGAGCCCGGGACTTCCCGTTATCAGCCCCAGCATTTT	CATSREPGTSRYQPQHF
TRBV10-3	few	NA	TRBJ1-2	TGTGCCTCCACCCATGAGGAGAGCTATGGCTACACCTTC	CASTHEESYGYTF
TRBV7-3	NA	TRBD2	TRBJ2-3	TGTGCCAGCAGCCTCACTCCCGGACTAGCGGGAACAGATACGCAGTATTTT	CASSLTPGLAGTDTQYF
TRBV7-2	many	NA	TRBJ2-3	TGTGCCAGCAGCTTGCGAGGGCAAACAGATACGCAGTATTTT	CASSLRGQTDTQYF
TRBV6-7	many	NA	TRBJ2-1	TGTGCCAGCAGTTACTCGGCAGGAATCTACGATGAGCAGTTCTTC	CASSYSAGIYDEQFF
TRBV28	NA	TRBD1	TRBJ2-3	TGTGCCAGCAGTTCCCTCCGGACAGGGGGCGCCTTGGGTACGCAGTATTTT	CASSSLRTGGALGTQYF
TRBV7-9	NA	TRBD2	TRBJ2-1	TGTGCCAGCAGTCTGCGGGGGGCATGGAATGAGCAGTTCTTC	CASSLRGAWNEQFF
TRBV28	few	NA	TRBJ1-1	TGTGCCAGCAGGAAACGGCCCGGGAGTTTCCCGAACACTGAAGCTTTCTTT	CASRKRPGSFPNTEAFF
TRBV5-1	NA	NA	TRBJ1-2	TGCGCCAACAGCTTGGCCGCCAGATATGGCTACACCTTC	CANSLAARYGYTF
TRBV29-1	many	NA	TRBJ2-1	TGCAGCTCTACTATCCACAATGAGCAGTTCTTC	CSSTIHNEQFF
TRBV28	NA	NA	TRBJ2-1	TGTGCCAGCAGTTCAATTCTAGCGCGGGAGTTCTTC	CASSSILAREFF
TRBV7-2	few	TRBD1	TRBJ2-5	TGTGCCAGCAGTTTAGCAGGGGGACAGGACCAGTACTTC	CASSLAGGQDQYF
TRBV11-1	few	NA	TRBJ2-5	TGTGCCAGCAGCTTAGCGGGGCAGGGCGGAACCAATGAGCAGTACTTC	CASSLAGQGGTNEQYF
TRBV10-2	NA	NA	TRBJ1-2	TGCGCCAGCAAGGAGGAGTCCGGGAGACGGGCTAACTATGGCTACACCTTC	CASKEESGRRANYGYTF